This T cell receptor (beta chain) came from a study of OX40 agonist ivuxolimab in advanced cancers. Regarding the study as a whole: Also showing low normalized T-cell clonal expansion were some of the nonresponders. Expansion of clones was among the lowest in partial responders at 0.1-3.0 mg/kg.

Using immunoSEQ multiplex PCR, the repertoire was profiled, and TCRdb retains in-frame clones only, with some absent. Altogether 65,000 to 85,000 clones are present, 84% being singletons, with the ten largest covering around 7.5%. Per the germline V gene, CDR1 is LNHDA and CDR2 is SQIVND (reference sequence). Trimming stripped 5 bases from V and 8 bases from J, with 21 bases between. The CDR3 covers 15 residues. As to this clone: Its antigen is unidentified.

J is TRBJ1-2 and V is TRBV19; D is undetermined. The sequencing used CD4+ or CD8+ T cells sorted from blood, collected in a trial of the OX40 agonist ivuxolimab. This TCR was sampled from an adult with an advanced solid tumor such as melanoma, head and neck, liver or kidney cancer. The CDR3 sequence is CASSPRAGPVGGYTF. The CDR3 DNA is TGTGCCAGTAGTCCCCGGGCCGGCCCGGTTGGGGGCTACACCTTC.